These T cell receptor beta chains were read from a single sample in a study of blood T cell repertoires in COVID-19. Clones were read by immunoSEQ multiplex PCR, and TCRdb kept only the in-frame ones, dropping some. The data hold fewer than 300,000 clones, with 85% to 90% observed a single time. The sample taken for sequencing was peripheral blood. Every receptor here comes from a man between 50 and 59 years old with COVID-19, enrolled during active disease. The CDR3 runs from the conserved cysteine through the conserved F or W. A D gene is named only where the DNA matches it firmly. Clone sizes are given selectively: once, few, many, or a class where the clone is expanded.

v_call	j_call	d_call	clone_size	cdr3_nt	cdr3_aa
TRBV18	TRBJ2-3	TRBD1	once	TGTGCCAGCTCACCACAGGGGGCCCATCCCACAGATACGCAGTATTTT	CASSPQGAHPTDTQYF
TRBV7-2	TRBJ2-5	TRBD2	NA	TGTGCCAGCAGCGCACGTGGCGGGGGGGCCTGGGAGACCCAGTACTTC	CASSARGGGAWETQYF
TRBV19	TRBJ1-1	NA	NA	TGTGCCAGTAGTACGAACGCAGGGTGGACTGAAGCTTTCTTT	CASSTNAGWTEAFF
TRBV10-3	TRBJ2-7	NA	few	TGTGCCATCAGTGAGTCGAGGGGACTGCACCACGAGCAGTACTTC	CAISESRGLHHEQYF
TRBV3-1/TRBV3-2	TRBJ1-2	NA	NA	TGTGCCAGCAGCCAACACGGACAGTTCCCTGTTGGCTACACCTTC	CASSQHGQFPVGYTF
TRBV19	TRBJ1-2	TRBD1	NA	TGTGCCAGTAGTAGAGGGACAGGAGAAAGCTACACCTTC	CASSRGTGESYTF
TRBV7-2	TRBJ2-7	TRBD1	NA	TGTGCCAGCAGCTTGGACAGGGGAACCTACGAGCAGTACTTC	CASSLDRGTYEQYF
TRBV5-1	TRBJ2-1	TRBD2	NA	TGCGCCAGCAGCTCAGCACCCGGGACTAGCGGATCCGGGGAGCAGTTCTTC	CASSSAPGTSGSGEQFF
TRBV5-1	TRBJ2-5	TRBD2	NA	TGCGCCAGCAGCTCAAACGTACTAGCGGAAGAGACCCAGTACTTC	CASSSNVLAEETQYF
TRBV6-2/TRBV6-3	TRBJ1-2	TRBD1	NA	TGTGCCAGCAGTTACTCCGTGACAGGGTTAGATGGCTACACCTTC	CASSYSVTGLDGYTF
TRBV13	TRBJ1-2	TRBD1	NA	TGTGCCAGCAGCCAAGCGACAGGGAGCTACACCTTC	CASSQATGSYTF
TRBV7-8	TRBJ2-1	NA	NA	TGTGCCAGCAGCTTAGGACCTTCGGGGGCGGGAGTTTACAATGAGCAGTTCTTC	CASSLGPSGAGVYNEQFF
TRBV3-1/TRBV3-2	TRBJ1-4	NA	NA	TGTGCCAGCAGCCCCCAGGGTGCTAATGAAAAACTGTTTTTT	CASSPQGANEKLFF
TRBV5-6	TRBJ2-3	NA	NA	TGTGCCAGCAGCCCCGGCGGCGGCACGGATACGCAGTATTTT	CASSPGGGTDTQYF
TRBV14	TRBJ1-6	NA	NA	TGTGCCAGCAGCCAACTGAGGGAAAGTTCACCCCTCCACTTT	CASSQLRESSPLHF
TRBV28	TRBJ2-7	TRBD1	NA	TGTGCCAGCAGTTCTCCAAGACCCGGGACAGGGACCGGGCTTGGCGAGCAGTACTTC	CASSSPRPGTGTGLGEQYF
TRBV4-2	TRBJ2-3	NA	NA	TGTGCCAGCAGCCAGCACCGACTGAGAGGCCCAGATACGCAGTATTTT	CASSQHRLRGPDTQYF
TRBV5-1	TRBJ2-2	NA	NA	TGCGCCAGCAGCAAGGGGTCGAACACCGGGGAGCTGTTTTTT	CASSKGSNTGELFF
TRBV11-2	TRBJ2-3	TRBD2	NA	TGTGCCAGCAGCTTAGGTGGGGGGGGTAGCACAGATACGCAGTATTTT	CASSLGGGGSTDTQYF
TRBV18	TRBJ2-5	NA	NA	TGTGCCAGCTCACCATTTCCGGGGCAAGAGACCCAGTACTTC	CASSPFPGQETQYF
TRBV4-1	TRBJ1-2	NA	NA	TGCGCCAGCAGCCAAGGGATGGTAGGATATCAGGGGTCTGGCTACACCTTC	CASSQGMVGYQGSGYTF